This T cell receptor beta chain stems from a study of blood T cell repertoires in COVID-19. Study as a whole: COVID-19 samples from acute and convalescent phases originated in the United States, Italy and Spain. The cDNA or gDNA used as material had been derived from T cells, B-cell-depleted T cells, or PBMCs.

The CDR3 sequence is 16 residues long. V was pared by 4 bases and J by 3 bases, with 6 bases of the junction left unmatched. The germline CDR1 and CDR2 sequences are LGHDT and YNNKEL (reference sequence). In the source study's methods: Using reference gene primer amplification, nucleated cell counts were estimated. Measured with immunoSEQ multiplex PCR; TCRdb has only the in-frame clones, and not every one. V, J and clone size are those of that table, while D and trimming were read from the DNA. Counted here are 200,000 to 250,000 clones, approximately 84% occurring once; the ten biggest clones make up 2.9%.

Sample: peripheral blood. The chain carries TRBV3-1 (or the pseudogene TRBV3-2) and TRBJ2-3; 11 nucleotides match TRBD2. The sequence was obtained from a man aged 45-60 years who had recovered from COVID-19. This CDR3 is CASSLRLAGYTDTQYF. Here the CDR3 DNA reads TGTGCCAGCAGCCTCCGACTAGCGGGGTATACAGATACGCAGTATTTT.